The 11 T cell receptor beta chains below all came from one sample that was sequenced in a study of CD8 T cell repertoires and HIV-1 epitope variants. Profiling relied on immunoSEQ multiplex PCR, and the TCRdb table lists in-frame clones only, not all of them. The table lists nearly 5,500 clones, 66% of them singletons. Their recognized antigens are unknown. Sequenced sample: cultured CD8+ T cells derived from PBMCs. The receptors shown here come from a male donor with HIV.

The rearrangement joins TRBV18 to TRBJ2-2; 9 bases line up with TRBD1. This CDR3 contains 15 residues. Germline trimming cut 3 bases from V and 6 bases from J; bases unmatched to any gene: 5. Per germline, CDR1 KGHSH and CDR2 LQKENI. This CDR3 is CASSPGQGRAGELFF. DNA of the CDR3: TGTGCCAGCTCACCGGGACAGGGCCGGGCCGGGGAGCTGTTTTTT.

This chain links TRBV13 with TRBJ2-7; D tentatively reads TRBD1 or TRBD2 (5 bases each). This CDR3 region has 14 residues. Germline V lookup: CDR1 PRHDT, CDR2 FYEKMQ (reference sequence). V lost 0 bases and J lost 4, with 10 bases in between. The CDR3 spells CASSLGGDTYEQYF. The CDR3 nucleotides are TGTGCCAGCAGCTTAGGGGGGGATACTTACGAGCAGTACTTC.

This clone showed up just once. This sequence joins TRBV9 and TRBJ2-2, with D perhaps assigned TRBD1 or TRBD2 (6 bases each). The CDR3 consists of 15 residues. V lost 4 bases to trimming and J lost 4 bases, with 14 bases between them. Germline V gene sequence: CDR1 SGDLS, CDR2 YYNGEE. This CDR3 reads CASSPWTAGTGELFF. In DNA, the CDR3 is TGTGCCAGCAGCCCTTGGACAGCGGGCACCGGGGAGCTGTTTTTT. Looking up the rest from reference TRBV9 and TRBJ2-2 gives the full variable domain: DSGVTQTPKHLITATGQRVTLRCSPRSGDLSVYWYQQSLDQGLQFLIQYYNGEERAKGNILERFSAQQFPDLHSELNLSSLELGDSALYFCASSPWTAGTGELFFGEGSRLTVL.

This clone rates as large. The chain is built from TRBV9 and TRBJ1-2, with D unclear. Germline CDR1 and CDR2: SGDLS and YYNGEE. There are 15 residues in the CDR3. V was pared by 4 bases and J by 5 bases, with 18 bases between. The CDR3 DNA reads as TGTGCCAGCAGCTTCGTAGGGTCTGGAGCTTATGGCTACACCTTC. Encoded protein: CASSFVGSGAYGYTF.

The rearrangement uses TRBV27 and TRBJ2-3; D unresolved. V gave up 2 bases and J gave up 0 bases, with 9 bases separating them. The CDR3 consists of 15 residues. Per germline, CDR1 MNHEY and CDR2 SMNVEV (reference sequence). For the CDR3, the DNA is TGTGCCAGCAGTTTAAGGGCTGATAGCACAGATACGCAGTATTTT. Protein sequence: CASSLRADSTDTQYF.

The rearrangement joins TRBV28 to TRBJ2-3, with D possibly being TRBD2 (6 bases). Trimming pared 3 bases from V and 6 bases from J, leaving 10 bases between. CDR1 and CDR2 (germline): MDHEN, SYDVKM. This CDR3 is built from 13 residues. Written as DNA, the CDR3 is TGTGCCAGCAGTTTCTCCGGAGGGGATACGCAGTATTTT. It encodes CASSFSGGDTQYF.

The chain has TRBV23-1 and TRBJ2-7; 9 nucleotides line up with TRBD2. TRBV23-1 is an ORF; its function is uncertain. The ends lost 6 bases at V and 5 bases at J; junction bases unmatched: 5. This CDR3 spans 13 amino acids. CDR3 coding DNA: TGCGCCAGCAGCCAAGGGACTAGCAACGAGCAGTACTTC. Amino acids: CASSQGTSNEQYF.

The genes are TRBV4-2 and TRBJ1-2; D not resolved. Germline CDR1 is LGHNA and CDR2 is YNFKEQ. V lost 4 bases, J lost 3 bases, and 12 bases lay in between. The CDR3 loop spans 14 amino acids. The CDR3 DNA sequence: TGTGCCAGCAGCCTCTCAAACGGGGACTATGGCTACACCTTC. Protein: CASSLSNGDYGYTF.

The rearrangement links TRBV2 to TRBJ1-4; 10 positions match TRBD1. Per the germline V gene, CDR1 is SNHLY and CDR2 is FYNNEI. The CDR3 has 14 amino acids. V lost 6 bases, J lost 6 bases, and 4 bases stayed unmatched. CDR3 in DNA: TGTGCCAGCAGGGGGACAGGGGAGTATGAAAAACTGTTTTTT. Its protein is CASRGTGEYEKLFF.

V and J are TRBV2 and TRBJ1-4; 8 nucleotides align to TRBD1. The CDR3 is 17 amino acids. CDR1 is SNHLY, CDR2 FYNNEI, per germline. V shed 3 bases, J shed 4 bases, and the junction held 10 bases outside the gene matches. The CDR3 nucleotides are TGTGCCAGCAGTGACTGGGCAGGGGGCAGTGATAATGAAAAACTGTTTTTT. The encoded protein is CASSDWAGGSDNEKLFF.

The chain combines TRBV2 with TRBJ2-7, with 7 bases aligning to TRBD1. The CDR3 is made up of 14 amino acids. Germline loops: CDR1 SNHLY, CDR2 FYNNEI. V dropped 6 bases and J dropped 2; count of bases not matched to a gene: 7. The CDR3 nucleotides are TGTGCCAGCAGAGGACAGGAAGAACCCTACGAGCAGTACTTC. This codes for CASRGQEEPYEQYF.